This T cell receptor beta chain was identified in a study of metastatic and nonmetastatic thyroid tumors. Whole-study findings and limits: According to reports, the diversity of TCR beta was significantly higher in malignant thyroid tumors than in benign nodules, and this held in both blood and tumor samples.

Unmatched junction bases numbered 10, after V lost 3 bases and J lost 2 bases. The CDR3 loop spans 16 amino acids. Germline CDR1 GTSNPN, CDR2 SVGIG (reference sequence). From the PCR reads, TCRdb re-called clones with MiXCR. The data show about 27,000 clones, around 25% seen once. This clone was picked up one time. The antigen remains unidentified. Before thyroid surgery, none of the patients had received any treatment. The sample taken for sequencing was blood. This receptor was obtained from a female donor with papillary thyroid cancer or a benign thyroid nodule (not recorded which). Some clones in this sample may be carry-over from other donors' samples. The chain is built from TRBV30 and TRBJ1-2; 9 bases are a match to TRBD1. The CDR3 bases are TGTGCCTGGAGCCCGGGACAGGGCCGCTCCAACTATGGCTACACCTTC. Protein product: CAWSPGQGRSNYGYTF.